The rows below give T cell receptor beta chains drawn from one sample of a study of cytomegalovirus exposure and HLA in healthy donors. Clones were sequenced by immunoSEQ multiplex PCR, and TCRdb holds only the in-frame ones, with some missing. The profile covers some 120,000 clones, with under 85% appearing a single time and around 4.9% taken by the ten largest. The sequenced sample was PBMCs. The source is a man aged 25 to 40 in good health and CMV-seropositive. Each CDR3 is given without its conserved first and last residue. Some rows have no size entry. The others give once, few or many, or a class for an expanded clone.

abundance: .
v_gene: TRBV6-1
j_gene: TRBJ2-7
CDR3aa: ASSPDGAYYEQY

abundance: .
v_gene: TRBV25-1
j_gene: TRBJ2-1
CDR3aa: ASSPGTGPYNEQF

abundance: .
v_gene: TRBV5-4
j_gene: TRBJ2-5
CDR3aa: ASSPDSLGETQY

abundance: .
v_gene: TRBV29-1
j_gene: TRBJ1-4
CDR3aa: SAGGWGTEKLF

abundance: .
v_gene: TRBV27
j_gene: TRBJ1-1
CDR3aa: ARTRRGQGTEAF

abundance: .
v_gene: TRBV27
j_gene: TRBJ2-3
CDR3aa: ASSPGHGVADTQY

abundance: .
v_gene: TRBV15
j_gene: TRBJ2-5
CDR3aa: ATSVTGTSRPTQY

abundance: medium-sized
v_gene: TRBV2
j_gene: TRBJ2-7
CDR3aa: ASSQEGVRAEQY

abundance: .
v_gene: TRBV11-2
j_gene: TRBJ2-5
CDR3aa: ASSLLGGGQETQY

abundance: .
v_gene: TRBV7-9
j_gene: TRBJ2-3
CDR3aa: ASTTPPTDTQY

abundance: few
v_gene: TRBV10-3
j_gene: TRBJ1-2
CDR3aa: AISESGRSGYT

abundance: once
v_gene: TRBV6-6
j_gene: TRBJ1-1
CDR3aa: ASSYGPGRVTEAF

abundance: .
v_gene: TRBV5-6
j_gene: TRBJ1-3
CDR3aa: ASSSEGTGGFSGNTIY

abundance: .
v_gene: TRBV19
j_gene: TRBJ1-2
CDR3aa: ASSDNYRDFGYP

abundance: .
v_gene: TRBV21-1
j_gene: TRBJ1-2
CDR3aa: ASITDNYGYT

abundance: .
v_gene: TRBV18
j_gene: TRBJ1-5
CDR3aa: ASSPGLNQPQH

abundance: .
v_gene: TRBV6-7
j_gene: TRBJ1-2
CDR3aa: ASSYSGGDYYGYT

abundance: .
v_gene: TRBV6-4
j_gene: TRBJ1-2
CDR3aa: ASSPDRGSYGYP

abundance: many
v_gene: TRBV6-4
j_gene: TRBJ2-3
CDR3aa: ASSERGGTDTQY

abundance: once
v_gene: TRBV29-1
j_gene: TRBJ1-1
CDR3aa: SVGTGVKNTEAF

abundance: .
v_gene: TRBV30
j_gene: TRBJ1-1
CDR3aa: AWSVQSEAF

abundance: once
v_gene: TRBV12-5
j_gene: TRBJ1-2
CDR3aa: ASGFGPDRTNYGYT

abundance: .
v_gene: TRBV4-3
j_gene: TRBJ2-1
CDR3aa: ASSQVNYNEQF

abundance: .
v_gene: TRBV6-1
j_gene: TRBJ1-1
CDR3aa: ASRSGAAEAF

abundance: .
v_gene: TRBV4-1
j_gene: TRBJ2-3
CDR3aa: ASSQQGQNTDTQY

abundance: .
v_gene: TRBV15
j_gene: TRBJ1-5
CDR3aa: ATSRVTGSGQPQH

abundance: .
v_gene: TRBV12-5
j_gene: TRBJ2-1
CDR3aa: ASGLVITTRGGNEQF

abundance: .
v_gene: TRBV6-5
j_gene: TRBJ1-1
CDR3aa: ASSYGGSSEAF

abundance: .
v_gene: TRBV5-4
j_gene: TRBJ2-1
CDR3aa: ASSLPLAGISYNEQF

abundance: .
v_gene: TRBV20-1
j_gene: TRBJ1-2
CDR3aa: SAMGRRGYT

abundance: once
v_gene: TRBV11-1
j_gene: TRBJ2-1
CDR3aa: ASSLWGGDEQF

abundance: .
v_gene: TRBV28
j_gene: TRBJ1-2
CDR3aa: ASSWTVNYGYT

abundance: .
v_gene: TRBV4-1
j_gene: TRBJ2-3
CDR3aa: ASSRPTGGSSSTDTQY

abundance: .
v_gene: TRBV19
j_gene: TRBJ2-5
CDR3aa: ASSTGADPETQY

abundance: .
v_gene: TRBV28
j_gene: TRBJ2-7
CDR3aa: ASKITGGETYEQY

abundance: .
v_gene: TRBV13
j_gene: TRBJ2-5
CDR3aa: ASSKGGGGETQY

abundance: .
v_gene: TRBV6-5
j_gene: TRBJ2-4
CDR3aa: ASSPDRVGNIQY

abundance: .
v_gene: TRBV2
j_gene: TRBJ1-5
CDR3aa: ASSRDREYHQPQH

abundance: .
v_gene: TRBV14
j_gene: TRBJ2-7
CDR3aa: ASSQDPPGGGFNEQY

abundance: few
v_gene: TRBV28
j_gene: TRBJ1-1
CDR3aa: ASSSRSVSEGTEAF

abundance: .
v_gene: TRBV7-3
j_gene: TRBJ1-5
CDR3aa: ASSWDRGQPQH